These 27 T cell receptor beta chains came from one sample sequenced in a study of regulatory T cells in long-lasting Graves disease. As for time point: newly diagnosed GD, antithyroid drugs for less than 3 months. PBMCs were the source of the RNA used for TCR sequencing. With iRepertoire HTBI primers and Arm-PCR of CDR3 regions, TCR beta libraries were built. Via MiXCR, TCRdb re-called the multiplex PCR reads, giving one row per CDR3 protein. The sample includes more than 400,000 distinct CDR3 sequences, 16% of them seen just once. These sequences were also reported in another study, on T cells in Graves' hyperthyroidism and ophthalmopathy.

The sample here was peripheral blood mononuclear cells (PBMCs), taken at new diagnosis, from a patient treated with antithyroid drugs. The receptor source for this set is a woman aged 25-40 years with Graves disease.

This clonotype was seen a handful of times. This chain connects TRBV6-4 to TRBJ1-2; tentatively, D is TRBD1 (5 bases). V was trimmed by 3 bases and J by 4 bases, leaving 9 bases between them. The CDR3 consists of 13 residues. Germline assignment: CDR1 MRHNA and CDR2 SNTAGT. CDR3 sequence (DNA): TGTGCCAGCAGTGAAAACGGGACCTATGGCTACACCTTC. It is translated as CASSENGTYGYTF.

J is TRBJ2-7 and V is TRBV20-1; TRBD2 matches at 10 bases. CDR1 DFQATT and CDR2 SNEGSKA come from the germline V gene (reference sequence). The V and J ends lost 4 bases and 3 bases, in that order; junction bases with no gene match: 9. The CDR3 loop spans 15 amino acids. CDR3 DNA sequence: TGCAGTGCTATCGGACTAGCGGAACGGCTCTACGAGCAGTACTTC. Translating gives CSAIGLAERLYEQYF.

This clonotype appeared a single time. The chain links TRBV10-2 to TRBJ2-3, with 12 nucleotides matching TRBD2. V shed 4 bases, J shed 4 bases, and the junction held 9 bases outside the gene matches. Germline assignment: CDR1 WSHSY and CDR2 SAAADI. The CDR3 loop spans 17 amino acids. This chain's CDR3 is CASSATSGSGTADTQYF. The CDR3 bases are TGCGCCAGCAGTGCGACTAGCGGGAGCGGGACCGCAGATACGCAGTATTTT.

The V and J genes are TRBV14 and TRBJ1-3; D remains ambiguous. The CDR3 loop spans 14 amino acids. Trimming took off 0 bases at V and 0 bases at J, with 3 bases between the two ends. Germline V CDR1 and CDR2: SGHDN, FVKESK. The CDR3 here is CASSQDVSGNTIYF. The CDR3 DNA sequence: TGTGCCAGCAGCCAAGATGTCTCTGGAAACACCATATATTTT.

This clonotype occurred a few times. The V and J genes are TRBV6-2 or TRBV6-3 and TRBJ2-1; no firm D call. This CDR3 has 11 residues. In germline, CDR1 is MNHEY, CDR2 SVGEGT. Trimming removed 2 bases at V and 12 bases at J, with 8 bases between. The CDR3 DNA sequence: TGTGCCAGCAGTTACGGAGCGAGGCAGTTCTTC. This encodes CASSYGARQFF.

This chain links TRBV5-1 with TRBJ2-1; D is possibly TRBD2 (7 bases). The CDR3 consists of 15 residues. CDR1 and CDR2 from the germline V gene are SGHRS and YFSETQ. V lost 4 bases and J 6 bases, leaving 17 bases between the germline ends. The CDR3 sequence: CASSGGWAGVNEQFF. As DNA, the CDR3 is TGCGCCAGCAGCGGGGGCTGGGCGGGGGTCAATGAGCAGTTCTTC. The whole variable domain, filled in from reference TRBV5-1 and TRBJ2-1, reads KAGVTQTPRYLIKTRGQQVTLSCSPISGHRSVSWYQQTPGQGLQFLFEYFSETQRNKGNFPGRFSGRQFSNSRSEMNVSTLELGDSALYLCASSGGWAGVNEQFFGPGTRLTVL.

The chain carries TRBV29-1 and TRBJ2-2; the D gene is possibly TRBD1 (6 bases). The CDR3 extends over 13 amino acids. In germline, CDR1 is SQVTM, CDR2 ANQGSEA. V was clipped by 4 bases and J by 1 base, with 7 bases between them. The CDR3 coding sequence is TGCAGCGTTGGGACAGAGAACACCGGGGAGCTGTTTTTT. Protein product: CSVGTENTGELFF.

Details on this clonotype: A much more abundant neighbour one base away suggests this may be a read error. The gene calls are TRBV6-2 or TRBV6-3 and TRBJ1-5, with D maybe TRBD1 (5 bases). The germline CDR1 and CDR2 sequences are MNHEY and SVGEGT. The CDR3 has 15 residues. For the CDR3, the DNA is TGTGCCAGCAGTGTACGGGACCGTAGCAGTCAGCCCCAGCATTTT. This codes for CASSVRDRSSQPQHF.

CDR3 nucleotides: TGCGCCAGCAGCCAAGGGACTAGCGGGAGCCGTGAGCAGTTCTTC. Encoded protein: CASSQGTSGSREQFF. V is TRBV4-3 and J is TRBJ2-1, with 13 nucleotides matching TRBD2. This CDR3 has 15 amino acids. The ends lost 1 base at V and 9 bases at J; junction bases unmatched: 3. Germline V CDR1 and CDR2: LGHNA, YSLEER.

Many counts were recorded for this clonotype. V is TRBV5-5 and J is TRBJ2-7, with D perhaps being TRBD1 or TRBD2 (5 bases each). Germline-derived CDR1 and CDR2 are SGHKS and YYEKEE (reference sequence). V was shortened by 3 bases and J by 0 bases, with 19 bases between the two germline ends. This CDR3 comprises 17 residues. In nucleotides, the CDR3 is TGTGCCAGCAGCTCCCCAGTGGGGACGGGAAGCTCCTACGAGCAGTACTTC. Translating it yields CASSSPVGTGSSYEQYF. Full variable domain (rest looked up from reference TRBV5-5 and TRBJ2-7): DAGVTQSPTHLIKTRGQQVTLRCSPISGHKSVSWYQQVLGQGPQFIFQYYEKEERGRGNFPDRFSARQFPNYSSELNVNALLLGDSALYLCASSSPVGTGSSYEQYFGPGTRLTVT.

The chain has TRBV7-9 and TRBJ1-2; D may be TRBD1 (6 bases). With 6 bases removed from V and 0 bases from J, the gap between germline ends came to 14 bases. CDR3 size: 15 residues. Germline assignment: CDR1 SEHNR and CDR2 FQNEAQ (reference sequence). CDR3 in amino acids: CASSSDPGANYGYTF. For the CDR3, the DNA is TGTGCCAGCAGTTCTGATCCAGGGGCTAACTATGGCTACACCTTC.

The chain joins TRBV6-4 to TRBJ2-2, with TRBD2 matching over 8 bases. Trimming at V came to 3 bases and at J to 0 bases, leaving 0 bases not matched to a gene. Germline loops: CDR1 MRHNA, CDR2 SNTAGT. The CDR3 is made up of 15 amino acids. The DNA for the CDR3 is TGTGCCAGCAGTGATAGCGGGGCGAACACCGGGGAGCTGTTTTTT. Translation: CASSDSGANTGELFF.

This clonotype has only a few counts. The V gene is TRBV14, the J gene TRBJ2-7; 9 bases line up with TRBD1. The germline CDR1 and CDR2 sequences are SGHDN and FVKESK. The CDR3 has 15 residues. The junction had 10 bases not matched to a gene; V was cut back by 4 bases and J by 6 bases. The CDR3 protein is CASSPLTQGAGEQYF. The CDR3 DNA reads as TGTGCCAGCAGCCCACTGACACAGGGGGCAGGCGAGCAGTACTTC.

The CDR3, as DNA: TGTGCCAGTACCCCGACAGGGGGCGGCTACACCTTC. Encoded protein: CASTPTGGGYTF. The chain uses TRBV19 and TRBJ1-2; 10 bases line up with TRBD1. Trimming took 7 bases from V and 8 from J; bases not matched to a gene: 4. Per germline, CDR1 LNHDA and CDR2 SQIVND (reference sequence). The CDR3 is 12 residues long.

This clonotype was seen ten or more times. The DNA for the CDR3 is TGTGCCAGCAGCATCAGACTAGCGGAAACCTACAATGAGCAGTTCTTC. It encodes CASSIRLAETYNEQFF. J is TRBJ2-1 and V is TRBV11-2, with 9 bases aligning to TRBD2. After removal of 5 bases from V and 2 bases from J, the junction contained 7 bases not matched to a gene. Germline values: CDR1 SGHAT, CDR2 FQNNGV. This CDR3 is 16 amino acids long.

With regard to this clonotype: A much larger clonotype is one base distant, so this may be a read error. The rearrangement links TRBV7-2 to TRBJ2-1; the match to TRBD2 covers 11 bases. The CDR3 length is 15 residues. Unmatched junction bases numbered 2, after V lost 2 bases and J lost 5 bases. Germline V CDR1 and CDR2: SGHTA, FQGNSA. The CDR3 nucleotides read TGTGCCAGCAGCTTAATGGGACTAGCGGACAATGAGCAGTTCTTC. It translates to CASSLMGLADNEQFF.

This clonotype was recorded at least ten times. The chain couples TRBV7-2 to TRBJ1-2, with unresolved D. Trimming removed 0 bases from V and 4 bases from J, with 9 bases in between. Germline V gene lookup returns CDR1 SGHTA and CDR2 FQGNSA. The CDR3 has 14 amino acids. CDR3 sequence reads: CASSLAAVGYGYTF. In DNA form, the CDR3 reads TGTGCCAGCAGCTTAGCTGCAGTAGGCTATGGCTACACCTTC.

The gene calls are TRBV19 and TRBJ1-5, with D maybe TRBD1 (5 bases). Trimming removed 4 bases at V and 2 bases at J, with 9 bases between. The CDR3 has 14 residues. Per germline, CDR1 LNHDA and CDR2 SQIVND (reference sequence). The CDR3 is CASSRGEGNQPQHF. The CDR3 DNA reads as TGTGCCAGTAGTAGAGGGGAAGGCAATCAGCCCCAGCATTTT.

The chain joins TRBV20-1 to TRBJ2-7; D is undetermined. This CDR3 has 10 amino acids. Germline CDR1 and CDR2: DFQATT and SNEGSKA (reference sequence). V dropped 3 bases and J dropped 3 bases, with 3 bases sitting between them. CDR3 nucleotide sequence: TGCAGTGCTAGCTACTACGAGCAGTACTTC. This sequence encodes CSASYYEQYF.

The table lists this clonotype with many counts. This chain uses TRBV6-2 or TRBV6-3 with TRBJ2-3; no clear D. CDR3 length: 15 residues. Germline V gene sequence: CDR1 MNHEY, CDR2 SVGEGT. The germline V and J ends were trimmed by 2 bases and 7 bases, with 16 bases remaining between them. The CDR3, as DNA: TGTGCCAGCAGTTACGATGACCAAGCCCCCTATACGCAGTATTTT. It translates to CASSYDDQAPYTQYF.

The sample holds many counts of this clonotype. The chain joins TRBV5-1 to TRBJ2-3; D unclear. Germline CDR1 and CDR2: SGHRS and YFSETQ. The CDR3 runs 17 residues. Trimming removed 2 bases from V and 1 base from J, with 17 bases in between. The CDR3 spells CASSFFPARGRTDTQYF. CDR3 sequence (DNA): TGCGCCAGCAGCTTTTTTCCGGCTCGAGGCCGCACAGATACGCAGTATTTT. Filled out from reference TRBV5-1 and TRBJ2-3, the complete variable domain reads KAGVTQTPRYLIKTRGQQVTLSCSPISGHRSVSWYQQTPGQGLQFLFEYFSETQRNKGNFPGRFSGRQFSNSRSEMNVSTLELGDSALYLCASSFFPARGRTDTQYFGPGTRLTVL.

V is TRBV10-3 and J is TRBJ2-4; 8 bases agree with TRBD2. Per the germline V gene, CDR1 is ENHRY and CDR2 is SYGVKD. The CDR3 is 16 residues long. Germline trimming cut 0 bases from V and 4 bases from J; bases unmatched to any gene: 5. Written as DNA, the CDR3 is TGTGCCATCAGTGAGTCAAGCGGGAGAGGGAAAAACATTCAGTACTTC. As protein: CAISESSGRGKNIQYF.

The chain carries TRBV4-1 and TRBJ2-5; D is tentatively TRBD1 or TRBD2 (5 bases each). Germline loops: CDR1 MGHRA, CDR2 YSYEKL. The CDR3 is 13 residues long. V dropped 4 bases and J dropped 7 bases, with 13 bases sitting between them. CDR3 in DNA: TGCGCCAGCAGCCCCGGGACGTTCGGGACCCAGTACTTC. As protein: CASSPGTFGTQYF.

The rearrangement uses TRBV20-1 and TRBJ2-1; TRBD2 might be the D (7 bases). This CDR3 region has 15 residues. The germline V and J ends were trimmed by 6 bases and 7 bases, with 22 bases remaining between them. Germline V lookup: CDR1 DFQATT, CDR2 SNEGSKA (reference sequence). The CDR3 sequence is CSAFVTAQGGNEQFF. DNA of the CDR3: TGCAGTGCCTTTGTAACTGCACAGGGAGGGAATGAGCAGTTCTTC.

This clonotype occurred many times. The rearrangement links TRBV15 to TRBJ1-6; possible D gene TRBD1, 5 bases. The germline V and J ends were trimmed by 0 bases and 6 bases, with 12 bases remaining between them. Looked up from germline, CDR1 is LNHNV and CDR2 is YYDKDF (reference sequence). This CDR3 region has 16 residues. CDR3: CATSRDPGTGNSPLHF. The CDR3 region has the DNA TGTGCCACCAGCAGAGATCCAGGGACTGGTAATTCACCCCTCCACTTT.

This clonotype was detected ten times or more. The chain combines TRBV28 with TRBJ1-5; D might be TRBD1 (5 bases). This CDR3 contains 17 residues. Germline V gene data show CDR1 as MDHEN and CDR2 as SYDVKM. The V gene lost 4 bases and the J gene lost 0 bases, with 16 bases spanning the gap. The CDR3 DNA reads as TGTGCCAGCAGTTATCACGAGGGGACTCATAGCAATCAGCCCCAGCATTTT. Its protein is CASSYHEGTHSNQPQHF. Drawing the rest from reference TRBV28 and TRBJ1-5, the complete variable domain is DVKVTQSSRYLVKRTGEKVFLECVQDMDHENMFWYRQDPGLGLRLIYFSYDVKMKEKGDIPEGYSVSREKKERFSLILESASTNQTSMYLCASSYHEGTHSNQPQHFGDGTRLSIL.

The J gene is TRBJ2-1, the V gene TRBV12-3 or TRBV12-4; no firm D call. V lost 2 bases to trimming and J lost 9 bases, with 11 bases between them. The CDR3 is 13 residues long. The CDR3 here is CASSLLSYGEQFF. The CDR3 coding sequence is TGTGCCAGCAGTTTATTATCTTACGGTGAGCAGTTCTTC.